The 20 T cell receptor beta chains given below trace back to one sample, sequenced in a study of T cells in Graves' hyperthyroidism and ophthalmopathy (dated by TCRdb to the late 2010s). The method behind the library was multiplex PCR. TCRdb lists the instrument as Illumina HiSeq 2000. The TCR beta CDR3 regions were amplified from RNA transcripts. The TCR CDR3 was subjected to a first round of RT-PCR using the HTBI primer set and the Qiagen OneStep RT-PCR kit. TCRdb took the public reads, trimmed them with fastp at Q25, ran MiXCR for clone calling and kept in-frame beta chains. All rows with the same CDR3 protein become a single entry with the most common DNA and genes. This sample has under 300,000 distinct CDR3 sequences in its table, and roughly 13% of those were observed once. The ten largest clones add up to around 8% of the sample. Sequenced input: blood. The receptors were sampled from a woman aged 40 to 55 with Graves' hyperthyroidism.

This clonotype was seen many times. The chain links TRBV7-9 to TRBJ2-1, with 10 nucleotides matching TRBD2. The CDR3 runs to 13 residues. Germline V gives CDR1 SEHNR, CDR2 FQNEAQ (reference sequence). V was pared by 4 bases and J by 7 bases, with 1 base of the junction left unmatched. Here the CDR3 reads CASSSLAGNEQFF. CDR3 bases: TGTGCCAGCAGCTCACTAGCGGGGAATGAGCAGTTCTTC.

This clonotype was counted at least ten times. The CDR3 protein is CASSMSPRTGEDYGYTF. CDR3 coding DNA: TGTGCCAGTAGTATGTCCCCCCGGACAGGGGAGGACTATGGCTACACCTTC. The chain recombines TRBV19 with TRBJ1-2, with 9 bases lining up with TRBD1. The junction had 11 bases not matched to a gene; V was cut back by 3 bases and J by 3 bases. The CDR3 sequence is 17 residues long. Germline V lookup: CDR1 LNHDA, CDR2 SQIVND (reference sequence).

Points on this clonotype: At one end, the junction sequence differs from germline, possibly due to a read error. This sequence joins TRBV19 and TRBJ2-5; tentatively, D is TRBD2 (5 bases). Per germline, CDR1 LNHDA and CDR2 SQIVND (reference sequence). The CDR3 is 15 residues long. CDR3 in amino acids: CASTIKRGNQETQYF. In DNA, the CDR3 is TGTGCCAGTACTATAAAAAGAGGGAATCAGGAGACCCAGTACTTC.

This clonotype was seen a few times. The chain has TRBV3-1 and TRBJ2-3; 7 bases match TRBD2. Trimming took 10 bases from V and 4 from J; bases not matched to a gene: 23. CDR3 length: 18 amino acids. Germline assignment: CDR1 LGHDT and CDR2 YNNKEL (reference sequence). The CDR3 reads CATERLFIGEGRADTQYF. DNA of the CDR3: TGTGCCACCGAGAGACTCTTTATTGGGGAGGGCCGGGCAGATACGCAGTATTTT.

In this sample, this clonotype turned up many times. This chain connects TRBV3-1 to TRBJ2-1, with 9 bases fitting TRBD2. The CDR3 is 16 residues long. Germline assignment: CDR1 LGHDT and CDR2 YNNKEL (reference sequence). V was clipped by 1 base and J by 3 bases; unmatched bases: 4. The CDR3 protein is CASSQGIAGVYNEQFF. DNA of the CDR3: TGTGCCAGCAGCCAAGGGATAGCGGGAGTCTACAATGAGCAGTTCTTC.

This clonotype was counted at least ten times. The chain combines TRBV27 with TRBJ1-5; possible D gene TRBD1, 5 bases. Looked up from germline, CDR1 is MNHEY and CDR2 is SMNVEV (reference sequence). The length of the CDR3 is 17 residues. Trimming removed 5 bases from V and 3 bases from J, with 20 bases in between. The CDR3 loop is CASSAAGPGLDNQPQHF. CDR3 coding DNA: TGTGCCAGCAGTGCGGCAGGGCCCGGTTTGGACAATCAGCCCCAGCATTTT.

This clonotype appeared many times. The CDR3 reads CASLRQGTEAFF. The CDR3 DNA reads as TGTGCCAGCCTTCGGCAGGGCACTGAAGCTTTCTTT. This chain connects TRBV28 to TRBJ1-1, with TRBD1 as a possible D gene (5 bases). CDR1 MDHEN and CDR2 SYDVKM come from the germline V gene. This CDR3 region has 12 residues. V gave up 8 bases and J gave up 4 bases, with 11 bases separating them.

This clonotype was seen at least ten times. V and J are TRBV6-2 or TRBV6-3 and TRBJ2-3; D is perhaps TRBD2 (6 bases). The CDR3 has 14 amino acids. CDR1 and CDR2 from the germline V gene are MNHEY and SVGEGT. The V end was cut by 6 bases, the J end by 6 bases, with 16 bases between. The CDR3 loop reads CASSEDGSVDTQYF. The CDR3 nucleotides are TGTGCCAGCAGCGAGGACGGGAGTGTGGATACGCAGTATTTT.

The CDR3 protein is CASSFLLDTGPEGYTF. The CDR3 nucleotides read TGTGCCAGCAGTTTTCTGCTGGACACAGGCCCGGAAGGCTACACCTTC. The rearrangement links TRBV27 to TRBJ1-2, with D perhaps matching TRBD1 (5 bases). CDR3 length equals 16 residues. The germline gives CDR1 MNHEY, CDR2 SMNVEV (reference sequence). The germline V and J ends were trimmed by 3 bases and 8 bases, with 22 bases remaining between them.

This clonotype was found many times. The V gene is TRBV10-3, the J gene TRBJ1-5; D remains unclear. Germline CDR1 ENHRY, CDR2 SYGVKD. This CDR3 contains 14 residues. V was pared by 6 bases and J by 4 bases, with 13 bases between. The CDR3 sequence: CAISSGKQNQPQHF. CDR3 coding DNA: TGTGCCATCAGCTCCGGGAAACAAAATCAGCCCCAGCATTTT.

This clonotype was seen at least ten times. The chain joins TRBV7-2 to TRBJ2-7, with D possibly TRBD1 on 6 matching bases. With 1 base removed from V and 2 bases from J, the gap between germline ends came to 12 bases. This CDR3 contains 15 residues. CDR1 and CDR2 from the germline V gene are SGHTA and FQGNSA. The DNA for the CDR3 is TGTGCCAGCAGCTTAGTCCAGGGGCAGACCTACGAGCAGTACTTC. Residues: CASSLVQGQTYEQYF.

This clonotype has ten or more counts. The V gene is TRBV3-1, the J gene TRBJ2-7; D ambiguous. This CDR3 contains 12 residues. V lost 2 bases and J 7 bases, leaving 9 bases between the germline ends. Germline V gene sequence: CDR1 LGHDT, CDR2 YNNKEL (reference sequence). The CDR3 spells CASSQRPGEQYF. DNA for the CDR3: TGTGCCAGCAGCCAACGACCCGGGGAGCAGTACTTC.

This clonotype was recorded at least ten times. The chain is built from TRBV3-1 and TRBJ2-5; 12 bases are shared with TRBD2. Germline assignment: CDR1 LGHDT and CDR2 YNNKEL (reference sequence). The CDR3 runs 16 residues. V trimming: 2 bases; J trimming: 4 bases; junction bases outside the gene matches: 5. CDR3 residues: CASSQLGLAGRETQYF. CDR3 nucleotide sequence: TGTGCCAGCAGCCAACTCGGACTAGCGGGAAGAGAGACCCAGTACTTC.

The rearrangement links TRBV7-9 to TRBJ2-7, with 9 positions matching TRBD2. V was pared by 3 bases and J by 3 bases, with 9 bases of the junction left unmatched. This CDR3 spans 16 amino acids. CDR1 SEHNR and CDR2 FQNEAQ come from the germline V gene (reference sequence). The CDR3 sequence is CASSFISGGWNYEQYF. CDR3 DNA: TGTGCCAGCAGCTTCATTAGCGGGGGATGGAACTACGAGCAGTACTTC.

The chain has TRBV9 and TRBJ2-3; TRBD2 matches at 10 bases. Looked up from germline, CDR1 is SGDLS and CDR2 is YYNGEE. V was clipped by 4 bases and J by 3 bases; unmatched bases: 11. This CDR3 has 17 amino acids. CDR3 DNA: TGTGCCAGCAGCAACCCTATTGGACTAGCGGTGACAGATACGCAGTATTTT. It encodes CASSNPIGLAVTDTQYF. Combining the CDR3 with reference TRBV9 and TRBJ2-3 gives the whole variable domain DSGVTQTPKHLITATGQRVTLRCSPRSGDLSVYWYQQSLDQGLQFLIQYYNGEERAKGNILERFSAQQFPDLHSELNLSSLELGDSALYFCASSNPIGLAVTDTQYFGPGTRLTVL.

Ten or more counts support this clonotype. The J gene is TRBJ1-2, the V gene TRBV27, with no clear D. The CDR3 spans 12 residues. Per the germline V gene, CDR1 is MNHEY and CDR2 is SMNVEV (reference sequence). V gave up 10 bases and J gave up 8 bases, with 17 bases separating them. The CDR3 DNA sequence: TGTGCCACTGGTCTCGTCGTGCGGGGCTACACCTTC. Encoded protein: CATGLVVRGYTF.

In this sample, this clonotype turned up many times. The CDR3 is CASSAGLASYNEQFF. The CDR3 bases are TGCGCCAGCAGCGCCGGACTAGCCTCCTACAATGAGCAGTTCTTC. V and J are TRBV5-1 and TRBJ2-1, with TRBD2 matching over 8 bases. J was trimmed by 0 bases and V by 4 bases; bases with no gene match: 3. Germline CDR1 is SGHRS and CDR2 is YFSETQ. This CDR3 is built from 15 residues.

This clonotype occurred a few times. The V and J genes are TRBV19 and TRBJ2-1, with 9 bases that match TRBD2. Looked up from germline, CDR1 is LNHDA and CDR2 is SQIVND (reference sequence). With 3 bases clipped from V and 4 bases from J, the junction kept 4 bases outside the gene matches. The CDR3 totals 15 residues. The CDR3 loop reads CASSIRGREYNEQFF. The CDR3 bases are TGTGCCAGTAGTATCCGCGGGAGGGAGTACAATGAGCAGTTCTTC.

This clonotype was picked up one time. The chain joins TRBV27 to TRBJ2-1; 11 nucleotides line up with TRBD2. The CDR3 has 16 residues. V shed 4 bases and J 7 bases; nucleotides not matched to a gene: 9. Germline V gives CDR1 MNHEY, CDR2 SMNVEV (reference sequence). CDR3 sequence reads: CASSSRLAGILNEQFF. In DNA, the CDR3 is TGTGCCAGCAGTTCCCGACTAGCGGGAATCCTAAATGAGCAGTTCTTC.

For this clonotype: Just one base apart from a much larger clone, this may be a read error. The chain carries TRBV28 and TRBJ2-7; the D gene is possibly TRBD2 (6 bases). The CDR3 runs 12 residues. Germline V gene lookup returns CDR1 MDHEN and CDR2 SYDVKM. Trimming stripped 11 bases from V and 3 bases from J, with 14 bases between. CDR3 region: CAGARLVYEQYF. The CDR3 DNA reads TGTGCCGGCGCCCGACTAGTCTACGAGCAGTACTTC.